Listed here is a single TCR beta chain. No antigen is known for it. The sample originates from a study of regulatory dendritic cells for organ transplantation. Notes on the study in general: Regulatory dendritic cells appeared to expand memory CD8+ clones less than mature ones.

V shed 1 base and J 3 bases; nucleotides not matched to a gene: 5. Germline V gene data show CDR1 as SSHAT and CDR2 as FNYEAQ (reference sequence). The CDR3 spans 16 residues. CD4+ or CD8+ T cells were sorted as naive CD45RA+ or memory CD45RO+. Assay used: immunoSEQ multiplex PCR; TCRdb lists only in-frame clones, some missing. The profile shows 25,000 to 30,000 clones, around 83% of them singletons. The chain carries TRBV7-7 and TRBJ2-5, with 10 positions matching TRBD2. This TCR derives from a human donor in good health. Source material: naive CD4+ T cells from blood. Subset described: CD45RA+ naive T cells. The CDR3 nucleotides read TGTGCCAGCAGCTTAGTGGGTCTAGCGGGGGAAGAGACCCAGTACTTC. It specifies CASSLVGLAGEETQYF.